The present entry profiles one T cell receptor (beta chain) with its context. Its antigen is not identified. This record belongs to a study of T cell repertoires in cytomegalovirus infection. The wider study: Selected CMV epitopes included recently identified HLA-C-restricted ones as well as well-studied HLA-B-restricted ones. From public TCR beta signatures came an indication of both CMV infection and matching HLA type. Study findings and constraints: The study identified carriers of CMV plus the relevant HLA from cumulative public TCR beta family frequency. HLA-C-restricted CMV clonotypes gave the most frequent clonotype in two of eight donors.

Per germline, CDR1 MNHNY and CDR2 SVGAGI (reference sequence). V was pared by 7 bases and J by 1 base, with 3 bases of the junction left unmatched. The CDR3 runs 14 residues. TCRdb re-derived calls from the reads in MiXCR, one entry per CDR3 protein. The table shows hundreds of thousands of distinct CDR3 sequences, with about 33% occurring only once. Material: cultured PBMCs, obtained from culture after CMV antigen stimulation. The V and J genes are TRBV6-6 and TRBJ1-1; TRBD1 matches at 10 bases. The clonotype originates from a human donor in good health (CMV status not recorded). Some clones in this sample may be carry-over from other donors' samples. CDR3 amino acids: CASTRQGANTEAFF. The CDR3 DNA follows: TGTGCCAGCACCAGACAGGGGGCGAACACTGAAGCTTTCTTT.